One sample yielded the 6 T cell receptor beta chains listed below, sequenced in a study of shared clonotypes between healthy human individuals. Clones were read by immunoSEQ multiplex PCR, and TCRdb kept only the in-frame ones, dropping some. The sample holds 950,000 to 1,300,000 clones, under 80% seen once. Sequencing was carried out using memory CD4+ T cells sorted from blood. Subset here: CD45RA-negative fraction. These TCRs come from a young man in good health.

This chain links TRBV15 with TRBJ1-5; 7 bases line up with TRBD1. Unmatched junction bases numbered 6, after V lost 3 bases and J lost 7 bases. This CDR3 is built from 14 residues. Germline CDR1 LNHNV, CDR2 YYDKDF (reference sequence). CDR3 in amino acids: CATSREGAGQPQHF. CDR3 nucleotides: TGTGCCACCAGCAGGGAGGGGGCAGGGCAGCCCCAGCATTTT.

This chain connects TRBV6-1 to TRBJ1-4; tentatively, D is TRBD1 (5 bases). V lost 10 bases and J lost 8, with 17 bases in between. Per germline, CDR1 MNHNS and CDR2 SASEGT. The CDR3 spans 13 residues. CDR3 amino acids: CATKGGWDEKLFF. CDR3 coding DNA: TGTGCCACAAAGGGAGGGTGGGACGAAAAACTGTTTTTT.

V gene TRBV5-4 combines with J gene TRBJ2-4; perhaps TRBD1 as D (6 bases). CDR1 and CDR2 (germline): SGHNT, YYREEE (reference sequence). The CDR3 runs to 17 residues. V gave up 0 bases and J gave up 0 bases, with 13 bases separating them. The CDR3 DNA reads TGTGCCAGCAGCTTGGGGCGGACAGAGATAGCCAAAAACATTCAGTACTTC. Amino acid sequence: CASSLGRTEIAKNIQYF.

The CDR3 DNA reads as TGTGCCAGCAGTTCCGGGACATTCCAAGAGACCCAGTACTTC. This sequence encodes CASSSGTFQETQYF. This chain joins TRBV5-4 and TRBJ2-5; possible D gene TRBD1, 6 bases. V lost 5 bases and J lost 1, with 12 bases in between. The germline V gene encodes CDR1 SGHNT and CDR2 YYREEE (reference sequence). The CDR3 covers 14 residues.

The chain uses TRBV5-1 and TRBJ2-7; D ambiguous. With 0 bases removed from V and 3 bases from J, the gap between germline ends came to 7 bases. This CDR3 has 13 residues. Germline V gene data show CDR1 as SGHRS and CDR2 as YFSETQ. The CDR3 loop reads CASSLGSHYEQYF. DNA of the CDR3: TGCGCCAGCAGCTTGGGCTCCCACTACGAGCAGTACTTC. Complete variable domain (other parts from reference TRBV5-1 and TRBJ2-7): KAGVTQTPRYLIKTRGQQVTLSCSPISGHRSVSWYQQTPGQGLQFLFEYFSETQRNKGNFPGRFSGRQFSNSRSEMNVSTLELGDSALYLCASSLGSHYEQYFGPGTRLTVT.

DNA for the CDR3: TGCGCCAGCAGCCAACCGACAGGGAGAGAGACCCAGTACTTC. Its translation is CASSQPTGRETQYF. The chain has TRBV4-1 and TRBJ2-5; 7 bases match TRBD1. The CDR3 consists of 14 residues. CDR1 is MGHRA and CDR2 is YSYEKL in the germline V gene. With 2 bases clipped from V and 4 bases from J, the junction kept 4 bases outside the gene matches.